The 8 T cell receptor beta chains below all came from one sample that was sequenced in a study of cytomegalovirus exposure and HLA in healthy donors. The table came from immunoSEQ multiplex PCR; TCRdb's copy has only in-frame clones and leaves some out. Of 140,000 to 150,000 clones listed, about 89% are singletons. Sequenced material: PBMCs. The receptors derive from a man between 18 and 35 years old in good health and CMV-seronegative.

CDR3 DNA: TGTGCCAGCAGTTACTCGGTTAGGGGACAGCCCCAGCATTTT. Protein sequence: CASSYSVRGQPQHF. This chain connects TRBV6-6 to TRBJ1-5; TRBD1 might be the D (5 bases). CDR1 and CDR2 (germline): MNHNY, SVGAGI (reference sequence). V was clipped by 0 bases and J by 7 bases, with 10 bases between them. This CDR3 is 14 amino acids long.

The V call is TRBV25-1, the J call TRBJ1-2, with D unresolved. The CDR3 spans 13 residues. Germline assignment: CDR1 MGHDK and CDR2 SYGVNS. V was clipped by 3 bases and J by 7 bases, with 12 bases between them. CDR3 sequence (DNA): TGTGCCAGCAGTGACCAATTAGCGGGTGGCTACACCTTC. Protein: CASSDQLAGGYTF.

This chain joins TRBV27 and TRBJ2-1; D is ambiguous. V shed 6 bases and J shed 5 bases, with 17 bases lying between them. The CDR3 covers 15 residues. The germline V gene has CDR1 MNHEY and CDR2 SMNVEV (reference sequence). The CDR3 loop reads CASSPPVVLDNEQFF. In DNA, the CDR3 is TGTGCCAGCAGCCCCCCTGTGGTGTTAGACAATGAGCAGTTCTTC.

This sequence joins TRBV7-6 and TRBJ2-1, with 15 bases that match TRBD2. The V gene end was trimmed by 5 bases and the J gene end by 7 bases; junction bases not matched to a gene: 9. Germline V gene lookup returns CDR1 SGHVS and CDR2 FNYEAQ. This CDR3 spans 17 amino acids. This chain's CDR3 is CASSPRTSGGAGNEQFF. CDR3 DNA: TGTGCCAGCAGCCCCCGGACTAGCGGGGGGGCGGGTAATGAGCAGTTCTTC.

J is TRBJ2-1 and V is TRBV11-1; D may be TRBD1 (5 bases). The CDR3 is made up of 14 amino acids. Germline assignment: CDR1 SGHAT and CDR2 FQDESV (reference sequence). V was cut by 1 base and J by 5 bases, with 9 bases left in between. The CDR3 sequence: CASSLGDRNNEQFF. CDR3 in DNA: TGTGCCAGCAGCTTAGGCGACAGAAACAATGAGCAGTTCTTC.

The chain joins TRBV7-8 to TRBJ2-1; no firm D call. This CDR3 region has 11 residues. CDR1 and CDR2 from the germline V gene are SGHVS and FQNEAQ. V gave up 1 base and J gave up 10 bases, with 5 bases separating them. CDR3 coding DNA: TGTGCCAGCAGCTTAGTACAGGAGCAGTTCTTC. Protein product: CASSLVQEQFF.

V and J are TRBV28 and TRBJ1-5, with D perhaps TRBD1 (6 bases). Per the germline V gene, CDR1 is MDHEN and CDR2 is SYDVKM. Trimming cost V 8 bases and J 0 bases, with 11 bases left between them. The CDR3 runs to 14 residues. The CDR3 DNA reads TGTGCCAGCCGACAGGTATATAGCAATCAGCCCCAGCATTTT. It specifies CASRQVYSNQPQHF.

The V gene is TRBV5-1, the J gene TRBJ1-6, with D possibly being TRBD1 (5 bases). The V end was cut by 5 bases, the J end by 9 bases, with 12 bases between. Germline CDR1 is SGHRS and CDR2 is YFSETQ. This CDR3 spans 13 amino acids. CDR3 sequence reads: CASRQEPPSPLHF. The CDR3 DNA is TGCGCCAGCAGACAGGAGCCGCCTTCACCCCTCCACTTT.